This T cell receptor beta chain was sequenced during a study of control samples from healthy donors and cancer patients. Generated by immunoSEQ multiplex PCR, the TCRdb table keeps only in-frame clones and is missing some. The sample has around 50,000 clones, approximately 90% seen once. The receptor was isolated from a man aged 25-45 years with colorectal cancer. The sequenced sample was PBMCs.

The DNA of the CDR3 is TGTGCCAGCAGTTGGAGGGACGGGAATTCACCCCTCCACTTT. Its protein product is CASSWRDGNSPLHF. The chain carries TRBV27 and TRBJ1-6; D is perhaps TRBD1 (5 bases). V was trimmed by 4 bases and J by 7 bases, leaving 11 bases between them. CDR3 size: 14 residues. CDR1 and CDR2 from the germline V gene are MNHEY and SMNVEV (reference sequence).